This T cell receptor (beta chain) stems from a study of T cell clones after liver transplantation. As concerns this clone: Its specificity is not known.

Produced via immunoSEQ multiplex PCR; TCRdb's table is partial and in-frame only. Among several thousand clones, approximately 80% were seen once, and the ten largest hold 10% to 15%. Findings of the study overall: Migration into the graft, not deletion, may explain lost graft donor-reactive T cells.

CDR3 size: 14 residues. Trimming took 6 bases from V and 2 from J, leaving 14 bases between them. Germline V CDR1 and CDR2: MNHEY, SMNVEV (reference sequence). Sequencing used CD8+ T cells from blood, obtained 45 to 46 months after liver transplant. The chain links TRBV27 to TRBJ2-7, with D uncertain. The clonotype was recovered from a human patient who received a liver transplant. Some T cells here may be from the graft donor. The CDR3 spells CASRGLGFPYEQYF. The CDR3 DNA reads TGTGCCAGCAGGGGCCTTGGTTTCCCCTACGAGCAGTACTTC.